This TCR beta chain was captured by sequencing in a study of T cells in Graves' hyperthyroidism and ophthalmopathy. This CDR3 is built from 15 residues. Trimming took off 5 bases at V and 5 bases at J, with 19 bases between the two ends. Per the germline V gene, CDR1 is SGHTA and CDR2 is FQGNSA. RNA transcripts yielded amplified TCR beta CDR3 regions. TCR CDR3 regions were first amplified by RT-PCR with HTBI primers. TCRdb reprocessed the multiplex PCR reads with MiXCR, giving one entry per CDR3 protein. In the table there are 660,000 or so distinct CDR3 sequences, over 40% of which are singletons. Clinical symptoms, serum thyroxine, TRAb, thyroid ultrasound and orbital computed tomography established diagnosis. Broader study findings: Most clonotypes expanded in thyroid above 0.001 were likewise present in blood.

This clonotype was counted between two and nine times. Its target is not known. This rearrangement joins TRBV7-2 to TRBJ2-7; D is perhaps TRBD1 (6 bases). This receptor was obtained from an adult man with Graves' disease, either hyperthyroidism or ophthalmopathy (not recorded which). The sequenced material came from peripheral blood or thyroid tissue (not recorded which). The CDR3 DNA is TGTGCCAGCAGCAACCGGACAGTTCCTCGAAACGAGCAGTACTTC. Translation gives CASSNRTVPRNEQYF.